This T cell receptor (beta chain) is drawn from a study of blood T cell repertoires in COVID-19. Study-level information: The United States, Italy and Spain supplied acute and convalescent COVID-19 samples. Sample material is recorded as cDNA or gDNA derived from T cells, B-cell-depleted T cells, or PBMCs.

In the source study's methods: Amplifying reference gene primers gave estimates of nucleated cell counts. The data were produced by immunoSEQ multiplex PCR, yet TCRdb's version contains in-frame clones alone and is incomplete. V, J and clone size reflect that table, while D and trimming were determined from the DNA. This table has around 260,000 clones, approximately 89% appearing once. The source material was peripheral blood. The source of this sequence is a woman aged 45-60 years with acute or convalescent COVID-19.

The CDR3 DNA follows: TGTGCCAGCTCACCCGCTGGGCTAGCCCTCACAGATACGCAGTATTTT. Amino acid sequence: CASSPAGLALTDTQYF. This rearrangement joins TRBV18 to TRBJ2-3; D might be TRBD2 (5 bases). The CDR3 totals 16 residues. V lost 3 bases to trimming and J lost 2 bases, with 15 bases between them. The germline V gene encodes CDR1 KGHSH and CDR2 LQKENI.